These T cell receptor beta chains were read from a single sample in a study of cytomegalovirus exposure and HLA in healthy donors. Method: immunoSEQ multiplex PCR; TCRdb's copy keeps in-frame clones and lacks some. The sample consists of under 150,000 clones, about 68% of them appearing once. The material sequenced was PBMCs. These receptors originate from a woman between 40 and 55 years old in good health and CMV-seropositive. Both conserved end residues are part of each CDR3. D genes are given only for firm matches. A clone size is listed for some rows: how often the clone was seen (once, few, many), or a class if it is expanded.

v_gene	abundance	d_gene	j_gene	CDR3nt	CDR3aa
TRBV15	-	-	TRBJ1-2	TGTGCCACCAGCCCGCGGGCCGACGCTACAAGGGGCTACACCTTC	CATSPRADATRGYTF
TRBV29-1	few	-	TRBJ2-3	TGCAGCGGGAACGGAGGGGTCACAGATACGCAGTATTTT	CSGNGGVTDTQYF
TRBV29-1	-	TRBD2	TRBJ2-1	TGCAGCGTTCATACCGGGACTAGCTACAATGAGCAGTTCTTC	CSVHTGTSYNEQFF
TRBV7-2	-	TRBD2	TRBJ2-5	TGTGCTAGCAGCCCGCACCAGGGACTAGCGGGAGCTTGGGAGACCCAGTACTTC	CASSPHQGLAGAWETQYF
TRBV4-1	few	-	TRBJ1-1	TGTGCCAGCAGCCATGGCCCAGGGACTGAAGCTTTCTTT	CASSHGPGTEAFF
TRBV10-3	-	TRBD1	TRBJ1-1	TGTGCCACCGGACAGGGGGGGAACACTGAAGCTTTCTTT	CATGQGGNTEAFF
TRBV5-6	few	TRBD2	TRBJ2-5	TGTGCCAGCAGCGGACTAGCGGGAGGGGGTGGAGAGACCCAGTACTTC	CASSGLAGGGGETQYF
TRBV5-4	-	TRBD1	TRBJ2-2	TGTGCCAGCAGACCAGGGGGTGACCGAGTCACCGGGGAGCTGTTTTTT	CASRPGGDRVTGELFF
TRBV27	few	TRBD2	TRBJ2-7	TGTGCCAGCAGTACGCTGGGGGGGAGGGGCTACGAGCAGTACTTC	CASSTLGGRGYEQYF
TRBV19	-	TRBD2	TRBJ2-7	TGTGCCAGTAGTATGGGGCTAGCGGGTGGTGAGCAGTACTTC	CASSMGLAGGEQYF
TRBV4-2	few	TRBD2	TRBJ2-5	TGTGCCAGCAGCCAAGTGACTAGCGGGATAACAGAGACCCAGTACTTC	CASSQVTSGITETQYF
TRBV7-9	-	TRBD1	TRBJ2-2	TGTGCCAGCAGCTTAGCTATAGGGGGCTCCGGGGAGCTGTTTTTT	CASSLAIGGSGELFF
TRBV6-5	-	TRBD2	TRBJ2-1	TGTGCCAGCAGTTACGGGACTAGCGGCTACAATGAGCAGTTCTTC	CASSYGTSGYNEQFF
TRBV7-6	once	TRBD1	TRBJ2-7	TGTGCCAGCAGCCCGACAGGGGGTGCGTACGAGCAGTACTTC	CASSPTGGAYEQYF
TRBV5-4	-	TRBD1	TRBJ2-7	TGTGCCAGCACCCTGGACAGGGTCTCATACGAGCAGTACTTC	CASTLDRVSYEQYF
TRBV13	-	TRBD2	TRBJ2-2	TGTGTCAGCAGCTCGGGACTAGCGGGACAAGCCGGGGAGCTGTTTTTT	CVSSSGLAGQAGELFF
TRBV28	-	-	TRBJ2-3	TGTGCCAGCAGTCGTTTTAGCCCGAGCGGTTACAAATCGGTACGGACCACAGATACGCAGTATTTT	CASSRFSPSGYKSVRTTDTQYF
TRBV21-1	-	-	TRBJ1-1	TGTGCCAGCAGCAAAGGAGGGACAGGGGGGGACACTGAAGCTTTCTTT	CASSKGGTGGDTEAFF
TRBV5-1	-	-	TRBJ1-6	TGCGCCAGCAGCTCCGGACTATTAGGGGTAAATTCACCCCTCCACTTT	CASSSGLLGVNSPLHF
TRBV11-2	few	-	TRBJ2-7	TGTGCCAGCAGCTCAACGGAAGGGGGCTACGAGCAGTACTTC	CASSSTEGGYEQYF
TRBV30	-	-	TRBJ1-6	TGTGCCTGGAGATTCCGAGCCCTAAGCTCCTATAATTCACCCCTCCACTTT	CAWRFRALSSYNSPLHF
TRBV19	once	-	TRBJ1-5	TGTGCCAGTAGTAGATCTGGACAGTTCAATCAGCCCCAGCATTTT	CASSRSGQFNQPQHF
TRBV29-1	-	TRBD1	TRBJ1-5	TGCAGCGCTGTTATTCAGGGGGCGAATCAGCCCCAGCATTTT	CSAVIQGANQPQHF
TRBV7-9	-	TRBD1	TRBJ1-3	TGTGCCAGCAGCTTAGCCGGGACAGGGGGACGGTCTGGAAACACCATATATTTT	CASSLAGTGGRSGNTIYF
TRBV6-5	once	-	TRBJ1-5	TGTGCCTGCAGTTACCGAAGGACTGGCGGGAGTCAGCCCCAGCATTTT	CACSYRRTGGSQPQHF
TRBV12-5	-	-	TRBJ2-3	TGTGCTAGTGGCCCAGGAGGGAGAGATACGCAGTATTTT	CASGPGGRDTQYF
TRBV19	-	-	TRBJ2-7	TGTGCCAGTAGTATGGGCACCTACGAGCAGTACTTC	CASSMGTYEQYF
TRBV4-1	few	TRBD2	TRBJ2-1	TGCGCCAGCAGCCACCTGGGACTAGCGCCTTACAATGAGCAGTTCTTC	CASSHLGLAPYNEQFF
TRBV15	-	TRBD2	TRBJ2-7	TGTGCCACCAGCAGAGCTAGAGCGGGAACCTACGAGCAGTACTTC	CATSRARAGTYEQYF
TRBV29-1	-	TRBD2	TRBJ2-5	TGCAGCATCCGGAGCGGGAGTTCGGAGACCCAGTACTTC	CSIRSGSSETQYF
TRBV6-5	-	TRBD2	TRBJ2-1	TGTGCCAGCAGTTGGACTAGCGGGAGTACCTACAATGAGCAGTTCTTC	CASSWTSGSTYNEQFF
TRBV19	-	TRBD2	TRBJ2-1	TGTGCCAGTAGTAGTCGGACTAGCGGTTACTACAATGAGCAGTTCTTC	CASSSRTSGYYNEQFF
TRBV7-9	-	-	TRBJ2-7	TGTGCCAGCAGCCCCCGGACTGCCGCCTACGAGCAGTACTTC	CASSPRTAAYEQYF
TRBV11-2	-	-	TRBJ2-2	TGTGCCAGCAGGAGACTCAGGGATAACACCGGGGAGCTGTTTTTT	CASRRLRDNTGELFF
TRBV27	-	-	TRBJ1-3	TGTGCCAGCAGTTTATCGAGAGGGAACACCATATATTTT	CASSLSRGNTIYF
TRBV9	-	-	TRBJ1-4	TGTGCCAGCAGCGCTGGACAGAGATTTAATGAAAAACTGTTTTTT	CASSAGQRFNEKLFF
TRBV6-6	few	-	TRBJ1-5	TGTGCCAGCAGTGCTTATCGACAGGGCAATCAGCCCCAGCATTTT	CASSAYRQGNQPQHF
TRBV21-1	-	-	TRBJ2-1	TGTGCCAGCAGCAAAGGCGGGCGCTACTACAATGAGCAGTTCTTC	CASSKGGRYYNEQFF
TRBV4-2	once	TRBD2	TRBJ2-1	TGTGCCAGCAGCCCCGGACTAGCGGGAGTTGGCAATGAGCAGTTCTTC	CASSPGLAGVGNEQFF
TRBV4-3	-	-	TRBJ2-7	TGCGCCAGCAGCCAAGACACGTCCTACGAGCAGTACTTC	CASSQDTSYEQYF
TRBV28	-	-	TRBJ2-1	TGTGCCAGCAGTCCCCTAGGGCGGGATAGGAATGAGCAGTTCTTC	CASSPLGRDRNEQFF
TRBV30	-	TRBD1	TRBJ1-1	TGTGCCTGCCCCTCGCCGGGGACAGGGTACACTGAAGCTTTCTTT	CACPSPGTGYTEAFF
TRBV9	-	-	TRBJ2-3	TGTGCCAGCAGCGGACGACTAAACCCTAGCACAGATACGCAGTGTTTT	CASSGRLNPSTDTQCF
TRBV4-3	-	-	TRBJ1-2	TGCGCCAGCAGTTGGGGGCTGGAAGGCTACACCTTC	CASSWGLEGYTF
TRBV19	-	-	TRBJ1-5	TGTGCCAGTAGTACTACAGGTAGCAATCAGCCCCAGCATTTT	CASSTTGSNQPQHF